The TCR beta chain under discussion was sequenced for a study of shared clonotypes between healthy human individuals. The germline V and J ends were trimmed by 2 bases and 4 bases, with 12 bases remaining between them. The length of the CDR3 is 15 residues. CDR1 and CDR2 from the germline V gene are MNHEY and SMNVEV (reference sequence). Study-wide results and limits: Sequencing depth was expected to affect clonotype sharing among donors. Naive CD4 clonotypes were shared across a handful of donors at 4.5% to 6%.

A single count supports this clone. The target antigen is unknown. Repertoires were generated with immunoSEQ multiplex PCR, while TCRdb's copy carries only in-frame clones and drops some. Of around 580,000 clones in the sample, roughly 98% were seen once. Terminally differentiated effector memory CD45RA+ cells were excluded by CCR7 positive selection of CD45RO-negative cells. All participating donors were Caucasian adults from Nashville, Tennessee. The sequencing input was naive CD8+ T cells sorted from blood. The sequence derives from a man in his thirties or forties in good health. The chain has TRBV27 and TRBJ2-1, with D uncertain. In DNA form, the CDR3 reads TGTGCCAGCAGTTTAGCGTTTGGGGAATACAATGAGCAGTTCTTC. Translating it yields CASSLAFGEYNEQFF.